The 16 T cell receptor beta chains presented below share a single source sample, sequenced in a study of T cell repertoires in cytomegalovirus infection. TCRdb independently ran MiXCR on the reads; one entry per CDR3 protein. The sample yields roughly 230,000 distinct CDR3 sequences, about 7% seen once. The sample consisted of PBMCs. The receptor source for this set is a human donor in good health (CMV status not recorded). Some clones in this sample may be carry-over from other donors' samples.

This clonotype has a count of ten or more. V is TRBV28 and J is TRBJ2-2; 7 bases are shared with TRBD2. Germline V lookup: CDR1 MDHEN, CDR2 SYDVKM. The CDR3 totals 17 residues. The ends lost 2 bases at V and 1 base at J; junction bases unmatched: 7. CDR3 amino acids: CASSLDGGTMNTGELFF. CDR3 DNA sequence: TGTGCCAGCAGTTTAGATGGTGGGACTATGAACACCGGGGAGCTGTTTTTT.

This clonotype turned up a few times. The chain recombines TRBV13 with TRBJ1-1; no definite D call. The CDR3 has 15 residues. The V end lost 4 bases, the J end lost 5 bases, and 17 bases lay between the germline ends. Germline CDR1 is PRHDT and CDR2 is FYEKMQ (reference sequence). The CDR3 DNA is TGTGCCAGCAGCTCCGGACCAGCAATGGGAACTGAAGCTTTCTTT. Its translation is CASSSGPAMGTEAFF.

This clonotype has a count of ten or more. The chain combines TRBV7-2 with TRBJ1-5; 7 bases map to TRBD1. Germline loops: CDR1 SGHTA, CDR2 FQGNSA. J gave up 7 bases and V 4 bases, and 10 bases lay outside the gene matches. The CDR3 contains 15 residues. The CDR3 sequence is CASSWATGAGQPQHF. The DNA of the CDR3 is TGTGCCAGCAGCTGGGCCACAGGGGCGGGGCAGCCCCAGCATTTT.

This clonotype was found many times. DNA for the CDR3: TGTGCCAGCAGCTTAAAAGGGTTAGCGGGGGGACTCACAGATACGCAGTATTTT. It codes for CASSLKGLAGGLTDTQYF. V gene TRBV7-3 combines with J gene TRBJ2-3, with 10 bases lining up with TRBD2. This CDR3 has 18 amino acids. With V trimmed by 1 base and J by 2 bases, 9 bases remained unmatched. Germline CDR1 and CDR2: SGHTA and FQGTGA.

In its sample, this clonotype was seen many times. The chain combines TRBV5-1 with TRBJ2-5, with TRBD1 as a possible D gene (6 bases). CDR1 SGHRS and CDR2 YFSETQ come from the germline V gene. V was clipped by 2 bases and J by 5 bases, with 13 bases between them. This CDR3 has 14 residues. CDR3 region: CASSFQGMGETQYF. The CDR3 DNA follows: TGCGCCAGCAGCTTCCAGGGGATGGGGGAGACCCAGTACTTC.

The chain links TRBV28 to TRBJ1-6, with no clear D. Germline CDR1 reads MDHEN; CDR2 reads SYDVKM. This CDR3 region has 12 residues. The V and J ends lost 2 bases and 10 bases respectively, with 6 bases between them. CDR3 DNA: TGTGCCAGCAGTTTAAGCCTGTCACCCCTCCACTTT. Protein sequence: CASSLSLSPLHF. The entire variable domain, with the rest obtained from reference TRBV28 and TRBJ1-6, is as follows: DVKVTQSSRYLVKRTGEKVFLECVQDMDHENMFWYRQDPGLGLRLIYFSYDVKMKEKGDIPEGYSVSREKKERFSLILESASTNQTSMYLCASSLSLSPLHFGNGTRLTVT.

This clonotype occurred many times. This chain connects TRBV7-2 to TRBJ2-7; 7 positions match TRBD1. J gave up 3 bases and V 5 bases, and 10 bases lay outside the gene matches. The germline V gene has CDR1 SGHTA and CDR2 FQGNSA. The CDR3 extends over 15 amino acids. The CDR3 coding sequence is TGTGCCAGCAGCCCCTCAGGACAGGCTCACTACGAGCAGTACTTC. As protein: CASSPSGQAHYEQYF.

This clonotype was picked up many times. The J gene is TRBJ2-5, the V gene TRBV5-1; TRBD1 aligns across 8 bases. This CDR3 spans 15 amino acids. With 0 bases clipped from V and 2 bases from J, the junction kept 3 bases outside the gene matches. Germline-derived CDR1 and CDR2 are SGHRS and YFSETQ. The CDR3 protein is CASSLGQGIQETQYF. DNA for the CDR3: TGCGCCAGCAGCTTGGGACAGGGGATACAAGAGACCCAGTACTTC.

This clonotype appeared many times. Possible read error: a much larger clone is one base away. The genes are TRBV9 and TRBJ1-1; maybe TRBD1 (6 bases). Trimming removed 1 base at V and 0 bases at J, with 7 bases between. Germline V gives CDR1 SGDLS, CDR2 YYNGEE. CDR3 size: 14 residues. This CDR3 reads CASSVTGMNTEAFF. For the CDR3, the DNA is TGTGCCAGCAGCGTAACAGGGATGAACACTGAAGCTTTCTTT.

This clonotype was counted between two and nine times. The rearrangement links TRBV4-3 to TRBJ2-5; TRBD2 matches at 15 bases. The CDR3 consists of 19 residues. The V gene end was trimmed by 0 bases and the J gene end by 5 bases; junction bases not matched to a gene: 10. From germline, CDR1 is LGHNA and CDR2 YSLEER. In nucleotides, the CDR3 is TGCGCCAGCAGCCAAGATGGGACTAGCGGGGGGCCCCCGGGGGAGACCCAGTACTTC. It specifies CASSQDGTSGGPPGETQYF.

This clonotype was detected many times. The chain employs TRBV5-6 and TRBJ2-1; no reliable D call. The CDR3 has 16 residues. Trimming left V 0 bases short and J 7 bases short, with 17 bases between. The germline V gene encodes CDR1 SGHDT and CDR2 YYEEEE. The CDR3, as DNA: TGTGCCAGCAGCTTGGCCGTGATGGGGAAGTATAATGAGCAGTTCTTC. Its protein product is CASSLAVMGKYNEQFF. Variable domain in full (rest from reference TRBV5-6 and TRBJ2-1): DAGVTQSPTHLIKTRGQQVTLRCSPKSGHDTVSWYQQALGQGPQFIFQYYEEEERQRGNFPDRFSGHQFPNYSSELNVNALLLGDSALYLCASSLAVMGKYNEQFFGPGTRLTVL.

This clonotype was seen at least ten times. This chain connects TRBV5-5 to TRBJ1-1; no clear D. CDR3 length: 14 amino acids. Germline V gene sequence: CDR1 SGHKS, CDR2 YYEKEE (reference sequence). V shed 3 bases and J shed 1 base, with 10 bases lying between them. The CDR3 bases are TGTGCCAGCAGCTCCCGCCCCGAGAACACTGAAGCTTTCTTT. Protein sequence: CASSSRPENTEAFF.

This clonotype was recorded many times. The chain carries TRBV12-3 or TRBV12-4 and TRBJ1-1, with D possibly matching TRBD1 (5 bases). V was clipped by 5 bases and J by 5 bases, with 9 bases between them. The CDR3 loop spans 12 amino acids. CDR3 coding DNA: TGTGCCAGCAGTCCCTGGGGGACTGAAGCTTTCTTT. It is translated as CASSPWGTEAFF.

This clonotype was detected ten times or more. The rearrangement joins TRBV29-1 to TRBJ2-1; no definite D call. In germline, CDR1 is SQVTM, CDR2 ANQGSEA. There are 14 residues in the CDR3. V was pared by 6 bases and J by 3 bases, with 15 bases between. CDR3 nucleotides: TGCAGCGTCCCAGCATGGGCCCTCTACAATGAGCAGTTCTTC. Amino acids: CSVPAWALYNEQFF.

Of note for this clonotype: A read error may be the cause here, since a much bigger clone is one base away. The chain combines TRBV20-1 with TRBJ1-5; D might be TRBD1 (5 bases). The germline V and J ends were trimmed by 2 bases and 6 bases, with 11 bases remaining between them. Looked up from germline, CDR1 is DFQATT and CDR2 is SNEGSKA (reference sequence). CDR3 length: 13 amino acids. The CDR3 DNA is TGCAGTGCTAGACTCTCTAGGGGTCAGCCCCAGCATTTT. Its protein product is CSARLSRGQPQHF.

This clonotype was seen many times. Here the CDR3 reads CASSAQVYEQFF. In DNA form, the CDR3 reads TGTGCCAGCAGCGCGCAAGTCTATGAGCAGTTCTTC. The gene calls are TRBV7-2 and TRBJ2-1; D remains unclear. V was shortened by 5 bases and J by 8 bases, with 10 bases between the two germline ends. Per germline, CDR1 SGHTA and CDR2 FQGNSA. The CDR3 sequence is 12 residues long.